These 28 T cell receptor beta chains were sequenced from one sample in a study of T cells in Graves' hyperthyroidism and ophthalmopathy (dated by TCRdb to about 2019). The receptor library was made with multiplex PCR. The listed sequencing device is Illumina HiSeq 2000. TCR beta CDR3 regions were amplified from RNA transcripts. For the first round of RT-PCR on the TCR CDR3, the HTBI primer set was used together with the Qiagen OneStep RT-PCR kit. TCRdb itself trimmed the public reads at Q25 with fastp, ran MiXCR and retained productive beta chains. Identical CDR3 protein sequences are pooled into one entry, listed with their most common genes and DNA. The sample table holds around 500,000 distinct CDR3 sequences, of which 13% to 15% were seen once. The top ten clonotypes cover around 17% of the sample. Source material: blood. The receptors shown here come from a woman younger than 35 with Graves' hyperthyroidism.

This clonotype showed up many times. The chain recombines TRBV30 with TRBJ2-7; TRBD1 might be the D (6 bases). The CDR3 has 13 residues. Trimming left V 5 bases short and J 3 bases short, with 14 bases between. CDR1 is GTSNPN, CDR2 SVGIG, per germline (reference sequence). DNA of the CDR3: TGTGCCTGGGGGACCGGGACATACTACGAGCAGTACGTC. It encodes CAWGTGTYYEQYV.

V gene TRBV7-3 combines with J gene TRBJ2-1, with TRBD2 matching 8 bases. Germline V gene lookup returns CDR1 SGHTA and CDR2 FQGTGA. V shed 2 bases and J 9 bases; nucleotides not matched to a gene: 6. The CDR3 consists of 14 residues. This CDR3 is CASSLDGLAGEQFF. The CDR3 bases are TGTGCCAGCAGCTTAGACGGACTAGCCGGTGAGCAGTTCTTC.

The rearrangement links TRBV7-9 to TRBJ2-2; 12 positions match TRBD2. V was pared by 5 bases and J by 5 bases, with 9 bases of the junction left unmatched. Germline V gives CDR1 SEHNR, CDR2 FQNEAQ (reference sequence). The CDR3 is 17 amino acids. The CDR3 DNA reads as TGTGCCAGCAGCCGCCGACTAGCGGGAGCAGGGACCGGGGAGCTGTTTTTT. This sequence encodes CASSRRLAGAGTGELFF.

This clonotype occurred many times. The rearrangement links TRBV12-3 or TRBV12-4 to TRBJ2-1; weak D call: TRBD2 (6 bases). The CDR3 consists of 16 residues. V shed 5 bases and J shed 0 bases, with 14 bases lying between them. The CDR3 bases are TGTGCCAGCAGTAAGATAACTAGCACCTCCTACAATGAGCAGTTCTTC. It yields the protein CASSKITSTSYNEQFF.

In this sample, this clonotype turned up many times. The chain combines TRBV7-9 with TRBJ2-3; D is perhaps TRBD2 (6 bases). The CDR3 contains 14 residues. The V end was cut by 6 bases, the J end by 1 base, with 11 bases between. The V gene's germline CDR1 is SEHNR and CDR2 FQNEAQ (reference sequence). This chain's CDR3 is CASSLTGGTDTQYF. The CDR3 DNA reads TGTGCCAGCAGTTTGACGGGAGGCACAGATACGCAGTATTTT. Complete variable domain (other parts from reference TRBV7-9 and TRBJ2-3): DTGVSQNPRHKITKRGQNVTFRCDPISEHNRLYWYRQTLGQGPEFLTYFQNEAQLEKSRLLSDRFSAERPKGSFSTLEIQRTEQGDSAMYLCASSLTGGTDTQYFGPGTRLTVL.

This clonotype was observed a handful of times. V is TRBV5-6 and J is TRBJ1-2, with 9 bases matching TRBD1. The CDR3 is made up of 14 amino acids. Germline CDR1 reads SGHDT; CDR2 reads YYEEEE. Unmatched junction bases numbered 8, after V lost 4 bases and J lost 7 bases. The CDR3 region is CASSDGTGPVGYTF. In DNA, the CDR3 is TGTGCCAGCAGCGACGGGACAGGGCCCGTTGGCTACACCTTC.

The chain couples TRBV5-1 to TRBJ2-3; tentative D call: TRBD2 (5 bases). This CDR3 is 15 amino acids long. From germline, CDR1 is SGHRS and CDR2 YFSETQ. Trimming left V 0 bases short and J 7 bases short, with 15 bases between. The CDR3 sequence is CASSLAGSSVNTQYF. For the CDR3, the DNA is TGCGCCAGCAGCTTGGCTGGTAGTAGCGTAAATACGCAGTATTTT.

Of note for this clonotype: One base away lies a much larger clone, so this may be a sequencing read error. V usage is TRBV2 and J usage is TRBJ1-2; D is undetermined. This CDR3 has 14 amino acids. Germline V gene data show CDR1 as SNHLY and CDR2 as FYNNEI. This CDR3 is CPSSEGLANYGYTF. The CDR3 bases are TGTCCCAGCAGCGAGGGCTTAGCTAACTATGGCTACACCTTC.

This clonotype was counted between two and nine times. V and J are TRBV5-1 and TRBJ2-1; 9 bases map to TRBD2. Trimming at V came to 0 bases and at J to 10 bases, leaving 8 bases not matched to a gene. Germline V gene data show CDR1 as SGHRS and CDR2 as YFSETQ. The CDR3 spans 15 residues. The CDR3 loop is CASSLVREGPQEQFF. The CDR3 DNA sequence: TGCGCCAGCAGCTTGGTGCGGGAGGGCCCGCAGGAGCAGTTCTTC.

V is TRBV6-4 and J is TRBJ2-4; D is perhaps TRBD1 or TRBD2 (5 bases each). The V gene's germline CDR1 is MRHNA and CDR2 SNTAGT. The V end was cut by 0 bases, the J end by 9 bases, with 9 bases between. The CDR3 consists of 13 residues. CDR3 in amino acids: CASSDSEGIIQYF. The CDR3 coding sequence is TGTGCCAGCAGTGACTCTGAGGGGATCATTCAGTACTTC.

This clonotype was found many times. J is TRBJ1-4 and V is TRBV12-3 or TRBV12-4, with 7 nucleotides matching TRBD1. The ends lost 5 bases at V and 5 bases at J; junction bases unmatched: 8. This CDR3 comprises 15 residues. Here the CDR3 DNA reads TGTGCCAGCAGTCAGGGGGAGGACACAAATGAAAAACTGTTTTTT. Translation gives CASSQGEDTNEKLFF.

This clonotype was observed at least ten times. The chain recombines TRBV6-1 with TRBJ2-6, with a possible D match to TRBD1 (6 bases). This CDR3 region has 17 residues. CDR1 MNHNS and CDR2 SASEGT come from the germline V gene. V was shortened by 6 bases and J by 2 bases, with 17 bases between the two germline ends. The CDR3 is CASRARQAGPGANVLTF. CDR3 nucleotides: TGTGCCAGCAGGGCTAGACAGGCTGGACCTGGGGCCAACGTCCTGACTTTC.

This clonotype was seen at least ten times. The chain is built from TRBV19 and TRBJ2-7; D tentatively fits TRBD1 or TRBD2 (5 bases each). The CDR3 length is 15 residues. V was pared by 1 base and J by 2 bases, with 12 bases between. CDR1 and CDR2 from the germline V gene are LNHDA and SQIVND (reference sequence). This CDR3 reads CASSIGGTPTYEQYF. DNA of the CDR3: TGTGCCAGTAGTATAGGGGGGACGCCTACCTACGAGCAGTACTTC.

This clonotype has ten or more counts. V gene TRBV5-1 combines with J gene TRBJ1-1; tentative D call: TRBD1 (5 bases). Germline V lookup: CDR1 SGHRS, CDR2 YFSETQ. Trimming removed 7 bases at V and 1 base at J, with 14 bases between. CDR3 length: 14 residues. CDR3 sequence reads: CASGKGASNTEAFF. The CDR3 coding sequence is TGCGCCAGCGGCAAAGGGGCGTCGAACACTGAAGCTTTCTTT.

V usage is TRBV28 and J usage is TRBJ2-7; maybe TRBD2 (7 bases). This CDR3 is 16 amino acids long. Trimming left V 5 bases short and J 0 bases short, with 17 bases between. CDR1 MDHEN and CDR2 SYDVKM come from the germline V gene. The CDR3 DNA sequence: TGTGCCAGCAGTCTCGAAAGGGGGGGGAACTCCTACGAGCAGTACTTC. Translating it yields CASSLERGGNSYEQYF.

This clonotype was recorded only once. CDR3 DNA: TGTGCCAGCAGAGGACTAGCGGGAGGGTGGGGCACAGATACGCAGTATTTT. Translating it yields CASRGLAGGWGTDTQYF. The V call is TRBV11-1, the J call TRBJ2-3; 15 positions match TRBD2. The CDR3 is 17 amino acids. J gave up 1 base and V 6 bases, and 5 bases lay outside the gene matches. The germline gives CDR1 SGHAT, CDR2 FQDESV (reference sequence).

This clonotype has just a few counts. This chain joins TRBV29-1 and TRBJ2-7, with unresolved D. CDR3 length: 14 residues. Trimming removed 5 bases from V and 5 bases from J, with 19 bases in between. Germline V gives CDR1 SQVTM, CDR2 ANQGSEA. DNA for the CDR3: TGCAGCGTTAGAGACCAGAGGATCGGCGACGAGCAGTACTTC. Its translation: CSVRDQRIGDEQYF.

This clonotype was found many times. The chain uses TRBV7-2 and TRBJ2-2; D gene ambiguous. In germline, CDR1 is SGHTA, CDR2 FQGNSA. The CDR3 length is 16 residues. Trimming left V 0 bases short and J 5 bases short, with 13 bases between. The CDR3, as DNA: TGTGCCAGCAGCTTAGCGCCTGTGGGAAGAACCGGGGAGCTGTTTTTT. Protein product: CASSLAPVGRTGELFF.

V and J are TRBV7-3 and TRBJ2-1; D tentatively fits TRBD1 or TRBD2 (5 bases each). The germline V and J ends were trimmed by 3 bases and 10 bases, with 7 bases remaining between them. The CDR3 totals 11 residues. The V gene's germline CDR1 is SGHTA and CDR2 FQGTGA. CDR3 bases: TGTGCCAGCAGCTTGGGGGAAGAGCAGTTCTTC. It yields the protein CASSLGEEQFF. Filled out from reference TRBV7-3 and TRBJ2-1, the complete variable domain reads GAGVSQTPSNKVTEKGKYVELRCDPISGHTALYWYRQSLGQGPEFLIYFQGTGAADDSGLPNDRFFAVRPEGSVSTLKIQRTERGDSAVYLCASSLGEEQFFGPGTRLTVL.

This clonotype was seen ten or more times. This chain links TRBV11-2 with TRBJ2-3, with D perhaps TRBD2 (5 bases). With 0 bases removed from V and 4 bases from J, the gap between germline ends came to 11 bases. The germline V gene has CDR1 SGHAT and CDR2 FQNNGV. The CDR3 loop spans 15 amino acids. The CDR3 reads CASSLESLAADTQYF. DNA of the CDR3: TGTGCCAGCAGCTTAGAGTCCCTAGCAGCAGATACGCAGTATTTT.

This clonotype was seen ten or more times. The chain has TRBV3-1 and TRBJ1-4; unclear D gene. The CDR3 is 14 amino acids. The germline V and J ends were trimmed by 0 bases and 8 bases, with 10 bases remaining between them. Germline CDR1 LGHDT, CDR2 YNNKEL (reference sequence). CDR3 loop: CASSQDAAAEKLFF. CDR3 DNA: TGTGCCAGCAGCCAAGACGCAGCTGCCGAAAAACTGTTTTTT.

This clonotype has ten or more counts. CDR3 nucleotide sequence: TGTGCCAGCAGTCCCAGGGGGAATGAGGCCTATGGCTACACCTTC. Its protein product is CASSPRGNEAYGYTF. This chain connects TRBV12-3 or TRBV12-4 to TRBJ1-2, with 7 bases matching TRBD1. The trim removed 5 bases at V and 4 bases at J, leaving 10 bases unmatched. The CDR3 is 15 amino acids.

V is TRBV4-1 and J is TRBJ1-2, with D maybe TRBD1 (5 bases). Trimming shortened V by 2 bases and J by 6 bases, and 16 bases separated the two germline ends. The length of the CDR3 is 15 residues. Germline CDR1 reads MGHRA; CDR2 reads YSYEKL. In nucleotides, the CDR3 is TGCGCCAGCAGCCAATCCGTAATCCAAGGGGATGGCTACACCTTC. Protein sequence: CASSQSVIQGDGYTF.

This clonotype was picked up many times. The gene calls are TRBV29-1 and TRBJ1-2; TRBD1 matches at 10 bases. The J segment lost 4 bases and the V segment lost 0 bases, leaving 11 bases of the junction unmatched. Germline values: CDR1 SQVTM, CDR2 ANQGSEA. There are 17 residues in the CDR3. Written as DNA, the CDR3 is TGCAGCGTTGAAGAATCGGGGGGACAGGGGAGGGGCTATGGCTACACCTTC. Translation gives CSVEESGGQGRGYGYTF. Full variable domain (outside the CDR3, taken from reference TRBV29-1 and TRBJ1-2): SAVISQKPSRDICQRGTSLTIQCQVDSQVTMMFWYRQQPGQSLTLIATANQGSEATYESGFVIDKFPISRPNLTFSTLTVSNMSPEDSSIYLCSVEESGGQGRGYGYTFGSGTRLTVV.

The rearrangement uses TRBV10-1 and TRBJ2-3; D may be TRBD2 (5 bases). Germline V gene lookup returns CDR1 WNHNN and CDR2 SYGVQD (reference sequence). The V and J ends lost 8 bases and 1 base respectively, with 16 bases between them. This CDR3 is 15 amino acids long. CDR3 coding DNA: TGCGCCAGCGGCCCCGGGATCGTAGGCACAGATACGCAGTATTTT. It specifies CASGPGIVGTDTQYF.

This clonotype was seen at least ten times. The V gene is TRBV11-3, the J gene TRBJ2-1; perhaps D is TRBD1 or TRBD2 (6 bases each). The V end lost 5 bases, the J end lost 9 bases, and 17 bases lay between the germline ends. CDR3 length: 14 residues. Germline V gene lookup returns CDR1 SGHNT and CDR2 YENEEA. The CDR3 reads CASSRRPGAVEQFF. For the CDR3, the DNA is TGTGCCAGCAGCCGACGGCCGGGGGCGGTTGAGCAGTTCTTC.

This clonotype was counted ten times or more. The J gene is TRBJ2-1, the V gene TRBV20-1, with 7 bases that match TRBD2. The CDR3 has 14 residues. Unmatched junction bases numbered 11, after V lost 6 bases and J lost 6 bases. Germline V gives CDR1 DFQATT, CDR2 SNEGSKA (reference sequence). CDR3 loop: CSAVIAGAGNEQFF. For the CDR3, the DNA is TGCAGTGCCGTAATCGCGGGAGCGGGCAATGAGCAGTTCTTC.

This clonotype was counted a few times. The chain is built from TRBV9 and TRBJ2-3, with 14 nucleotides matching TRBD2. Germline V lookup: CDR1 SGDLS, CDR2 YYNGEE. The CDR3 runs to 17 residues. V lost 0 bases, J lost 6 bases, and 6 bases stayed unmatched. CDR3 protein: CASSVETSGRARDTQYF. In nucleotides, the CDR3 is TGTGCCAGCAGCGTAGAGACTAGCGGGAGGGCCAGGGATACGCAGTATTTT.